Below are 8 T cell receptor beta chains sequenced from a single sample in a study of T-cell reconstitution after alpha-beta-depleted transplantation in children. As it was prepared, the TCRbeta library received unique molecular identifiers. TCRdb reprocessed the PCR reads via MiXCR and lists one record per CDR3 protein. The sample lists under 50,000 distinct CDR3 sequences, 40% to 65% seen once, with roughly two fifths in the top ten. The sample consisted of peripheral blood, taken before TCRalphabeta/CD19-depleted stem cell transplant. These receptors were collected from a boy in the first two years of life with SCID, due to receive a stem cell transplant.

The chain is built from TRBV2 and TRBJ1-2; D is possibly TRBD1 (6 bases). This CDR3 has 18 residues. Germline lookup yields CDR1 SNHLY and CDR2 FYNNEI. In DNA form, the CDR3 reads TGTACCCGCACCTCGGGGGGGGCGATGAGATCGGCTAACTATGGCTACACCTTC. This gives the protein CTRTSGGAMRSANYGYTF.

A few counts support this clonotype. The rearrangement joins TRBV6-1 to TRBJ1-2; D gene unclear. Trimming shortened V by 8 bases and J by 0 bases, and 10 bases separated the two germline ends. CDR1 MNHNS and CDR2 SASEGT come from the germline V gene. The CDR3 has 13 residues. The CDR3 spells CASRGLANYGYTF. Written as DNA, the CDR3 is TGTGCCAGCCGCGGGCTGGCTAACTATGGCTACACCTTC.

The CDR3, as DNA: TGTGCCAGCAGCTTACTTTTGGGGAACGGGGAGCTGTTTTTT. It encodes CASSLLLGNGELFF. The rearrangement links TRBV7-8 to TRBJ2-2; no reliable D call. Looked up from germline, CDR1 is SGHVS and CDR2 is FQNEAQ. CDR3 length: 14 residues. Trimming left V 2 bases short and J 7 bases short, with 11 bases between.

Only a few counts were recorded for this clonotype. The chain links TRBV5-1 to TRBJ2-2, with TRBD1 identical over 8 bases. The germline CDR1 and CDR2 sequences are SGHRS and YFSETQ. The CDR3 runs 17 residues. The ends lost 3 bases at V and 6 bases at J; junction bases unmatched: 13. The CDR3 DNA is TGCGCCAGCAGCTGGGGCCGGACAGGGCCATCGGCCGGGGAGCTGTTTTTT. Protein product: CASSWGRTGPSAGELFF.

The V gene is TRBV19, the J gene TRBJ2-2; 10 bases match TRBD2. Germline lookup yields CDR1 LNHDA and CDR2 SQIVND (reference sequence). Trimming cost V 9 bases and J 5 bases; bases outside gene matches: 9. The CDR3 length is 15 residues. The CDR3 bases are TGTGCCAGCAGAACGAGCGGGGGGGCGACCGGGGAGCTGTTTTTT. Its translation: CASRTSGGATGELFF.

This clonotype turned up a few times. This chain's CDR3 is CASRDPGQGAIGELFF. As DNA, the CDR3 is TGTGCCAGCAGAGATCCGGGACAGGGGGCTATCGGGGAGCTGTTTTTT. V gene TRBV6-2 or TRBV6-3 combines with J gene TRBJ2-2, with 12 bases that match TRBD1. Trimming at V came to 6 bases and at J to 7 bases, leaving 9 bases not matched to a gene. This CDR3 spans 16 amino acids. CDR1 and CDR2 (germline): MNHEY, SVGEGT.

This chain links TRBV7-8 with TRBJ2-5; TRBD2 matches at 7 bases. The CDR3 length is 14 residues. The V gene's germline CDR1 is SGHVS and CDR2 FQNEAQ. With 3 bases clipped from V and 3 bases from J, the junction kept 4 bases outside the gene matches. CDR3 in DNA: TGTGCCAGCAGCTTCTTGGCGGGGGAAGAGACCCAGTACTTC. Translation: CASSFLAGEETQYF.

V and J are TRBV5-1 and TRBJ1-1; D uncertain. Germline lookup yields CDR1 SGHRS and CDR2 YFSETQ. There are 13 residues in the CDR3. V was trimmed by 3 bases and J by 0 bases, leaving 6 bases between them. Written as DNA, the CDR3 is TGCGCCAGCAGCTCCTCAATGAACACTGAAGCTTTCTTT. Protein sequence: CASSSSMNTEAFF. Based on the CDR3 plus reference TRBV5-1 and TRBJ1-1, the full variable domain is KAGVTQTPRYLIKTRGQQVTLSCSPISGHRSVSWYQQTPGQGLQFLFEYFSETQRNKGNFPGRFSGRQFSNSRSEMNVSTLELGDSALYLCASSSSMNTEAFFGQGTRLTVV.